Presented here are 21 T cell receptor beta chains from one specimen sequenced in a study of T cells after yellow fever vaccination. TCRdb processed the 5' RACE reads anew with MiXCR; each CDR3 protein has one entry. Among more than 120,000 distinct CDR3 sequences listed, less than 9.5% were seen once. Sample: CD4+ T cells sorted from PBMCs, taken 5 days after the yellow fever booster vaccination. Receptors originate from a man aged 25 to 40 who received the YFV17D yellow fever vaccine.

This clonotype has more than one count but fewer than ten. The chain recombines TRBV7-2 with TRBJ2-3, with a tentative D call TRBD2 (7 bases). The CDR3 is made up of 17 amino acids. Per germline, CDR1 SGHTA and CDR2 FQGNSA. V dropped 5 bases and J dropped 2 bases, with 20 bases sitting between them. Here the CDR3 reads CASSPRGLLGPTDTQYF. The CDR3, as DNA: TGTGCCAGCAGCCCGCGGGGGCTCTTGGGCCCCACAGATACGCAGTATTTT. Full variable domain (rest looked up from reference TRBV7-2 and TRBJ2-3): GAGVSQSPSNKVTEKGKDVELRCDPISGHTALYWYRQSLGQGLEFLIYFQGNSAPDKSGLPSDRFSAERTGGSVSTLTIQRTQQEDSAVYLCASSPRGLLGPTDTQYFGPGTRLTVL.

This clonotype was seen many times. The rearrangement links TRBV12-3 or TRBV12-4 to TRBJ2-1, with D perhaps being TRBD1 or TRBD2 (6 bases each). V was clipped by 8 bases and J by 3 bases, with 14 bases between them. The CDR3 spans 14 residues. CDR3 sequence reads: CASGGLAIYNEQFF. The CDR3 DNA is TGTGCCAGCGGGGGGCTAGCGATCTACAATGAGCAGTTCTTC.

This clonotype came up many times. CDR3 sequence: CASSLTGQGVAGELFF. CDR3 nucleotide sequence: TGTGCCAGCAGCCTGACGGGACAGGGGGTGGCCGGGGAGCTGTTTTTT. The chain joins TRBV5-5 to TRBJ2-2, with 11 bases fitting TRBD1. Germline V gene data show CDR1 as SGHKS and CDR2 as YYEKEE (reference sequence). The CDR3 spans 16 residues. V lost 4 bases to trimming and J lost 6 bases; unmatched junction nucleotides: 8.

This sequence joins TRBV9 and TRBJ2-5, with D possibly TRBD2 on 5 matching bases. The CDR3 runs 14 residues. Germline CDR1 SGDLS, CDR2 YYNGEE. Between the trimmed V and J ends, which lost 2 bases and 2 bases, there was a span of 10 bases. The CDR3 DNA reads as TGTGCCAGCAGCGTGGACCAGCGGCAAGAGACCCAGTACTTC. The encoded protein is CASSVDQRQETQYF.

The chain recombines TRBV20-1 with TRBJ2-5; D may be TRBD1 (6 bases). The CDR3 is 16 amino acids. V was shortened by 0 bases and J by 0 bases, with 14 bases between the two germline ends. CDR1 and CDR2 (germline): DFQATT, SNEGSKA (reference sequence). The CDR3 region is CSARDSLTGYQETQYF. The CDR3 DNA reads as TGCAGTGCTAGAGATTCCCTGACAGGATACCAAGAGACCCAGTACTTC.

There are many counts of this clonotype. The chain recombines TRBV12-3 or TRBV12-4 with TRBJ2-2; no firm D call. Trimming cost V 3 bases and J 6 bases, with 8 bases left between them. The CDR3 is made up of 13 amino acids. The CDR3, as DNA: TGTGCCAGCAGTTTCAGCTCCCCCGGGGAGCTGTTTTTT. Translating gives CASSFSSPGELFF.

The chain couples TRBV3-1 to TRBJ1-3; D perhaps matches TRBD1 (6 bases). This CDR3 region has 13 residues. Between the trimmed V and J ends, which lost 8 bases and 4 bases, there was a span of 12 bases. Germline CDR1 is LGHDT and CDR2 is YNNKEL (reference sequence). CDR3: CASQVQGGNTIYF. Written as DNA, the CDR3 is TGTGCCAGCCAAGTACAGGGAGGAAACACCATATATTTT.

This clonotype has a count of ten or more. The J gene is TRBJ2-2, the V gene TRBV25-1; 8 nucleotides align to TRBD2. This CDR3 is 15 amino acids long. Germline trimming cut 6 bases from V and 4 bases from J; bases unmatched to any gene: 7. The germline gives CDR1 MGHDK, CDR2 SYGVNS. DNA of the CDR3: TGTGCCAGCAGCAAGCGGGAGTTGCGCACCGGGGAGCTGTTTTTT. It codes for CASSKRELRTGELFF.

This clonotype was found many times. The V gene is TRBV12-3 or TRBV12-4, the J gene TRBJ2-2, with 9 bases fitting TRBD2. The CDR3 totals 15 residues. V lost 6 bases to trimming and J lost 5 bases; unmatched junction nucleotides: 7. The CDR3 loop is CASSLRAGGTGELFF. The CDR3 DNA is TGTGCCAGCAGCCTCCGGGCGGGAGGGACCGGGGAGCTGTTTTTT.

Many counts were recorded for this clonotype. The genes are TRBV25-1 and TRBJ2-1, with TRBD1 identical over 7 bases. Per the germline V gene, CDR1 is MGHDK and CDR2 is SYGVNS. Trimming at V came to 4 bases and at J to 7 bases, leaving 7 bases not matched to a gene. The CDR3 sequence is 14 residues long. Written as DNA, the CDR3 is TGTGCCAGCAGTGCCCAAGGGGGCTGGAATGAGCAGTTCTTC. Amino acids: CASSAQGGWNEQFF.

This clonotype has at least ten counts. CDR3 sequence (DNA): TGTGCCAGCAGCTTACAAGCGGGAGCCGCAGATACGCAGTATTTT. Translating gives CASSLQAGAADTQYF. The V call is TRBV7-3, the J call TRBJ2-3; 8 positions match TRBD2. The CDR3 runs to 15 residues. V lost 2 bases and J lost 4; bases outside the gene matches: 5. Germline loops: CDR1 SGHTA, CDR2 FQGTGA.

This clonotype came up many times. The CDR3: CASSLALGPGELFF. The CDR3 nucleotides read TGCGCCAGCAGCTTGGCGCTGGGCCCCGGGGAGCTGTTTTTT. The chain joins TRBV5-1 to TRBJ2-2; D uncertain. CDR1 SGHRS and CDR2 YFSETQ come from the germline V gene. Trimming stripped 0 bases from V and 6 bases from J, with 9 bases between. The CDR3 extends over 14 amino acids.

This clonotype was recorded many times. The CDR3 DNA reads as TGCGCCAGCAGCCAAGTTGGGTACAACTACGAGCAGTACTTC. Protein product: CASSQVGYNYEQYF. The chain carries TRBV4-3 and TRBJ2-7; no definite D call. V lost 1 base, J lost 3 bases, and 10 bases lay in between. From germline, CDR1 is LGHNA and CDR2 YSLEER. The CDR3 extends over 14 amino acids.

This clonotype has at least ten counts. The V and J genes are TRBV24-1 and TRBJ2-5; D unresolved. Germline CDR1 and CDR2: KGHDR and SFDVKD. The germline V and J ends were trimmed by 0 bases and 5 bases, with 6 bases remaining between them. CDR3 length: 13 amino acids. CDR3 nucleotide sequence: TGTGCCACCAGTGATTTGCCGTATGAGACCCAGTACTTC. Translation: CATSDLPYETQYF.

The chain recombines TRBV7-2 with TRBJ2-3; 10 nucleotides line up with TRBD2. The CDR3 length is 16 residues. Per germline, CDR1 SGHTA and CDR2 FQGNSA. Trimming cost V 1 base and J 8 bases; bases outside gene matches: 9. CDR3 protein: CASSLESGRGGGTQYF. Here the CDR3 DNA reads TGTGCCAGCAGCTTAGAAAGCGGGAGGGGAGGAGGTACGCAGTATTTT.

This clonotype was detected ten times or more. This chain joins TRBV7-6 and TRBJ2-1, with 8 bases matching TRBD2. This CDR3 has 15 residues. J gave up 7 bases and V 6 bases, and 11 bases lay outside the gene matches. CDR1 is SGHVS and CDR2 is FNYEAQ in the germline V gene. The CDR3 loop is CASRPRELAVNEQFF. CDR3 nucleotides: TGTGCCAGCAGACCCCGGGAACTAGCGGTAAATGAGCAGTTCTTC.

This clonotype was seen many times. This chain connects TRBV5-1 to TRBJ1-2; D call uncertain. The V end lost 6 bases, the J end lost 4 bases, and 19 bases lay between the germline ends. CDR3 length: 15 amino acids. Germline CDR1 is SGHRS and CDR2 is YFSETQ. CDR3: CASTQAPTRGYGYTF. The CDR3 nucleotides read TGCGCCAGCACCCAGGCCCCCACGCGGGGCTATGGCTACACCTTC.

With regard to this clonotype: One end of the junction does not line up with germline, which may come from a read error. The rearrangement uses TRBV7-9 and TRBJ2-7; tentatively, D is TRBD2 (6 bases). Per germline, CDR1 SEHNR and CDR2 FQNEAQ (reference sequence). This CDR3 has 14 amino acids. The CDR3 DNA sequence: TGTGCCAGCAGCTTTGGGGGGACTCTCTACGAGCAGCACTTC. The encoded protein is CASSFGGTLYEQHF.

CDR3 sequence: CASSFNVRSYNEQFF. As DNA, the CDR3 is TGTGCCAGCAGCTTTAACGTTCGGTCCTACAATGAGCAGTTCTTC. V is TRBV11-3 and J is TRBJ2-1; D is undetermined. V lost 3 bases, J lost 1 base, and 10 bases lay in between. There are 15 residues in the CDR3. Per the germline V gene, CDR1 is SGHNT and CDR2 is YENEEA.

This clonotype occurred a few times. The chain uses TRBV19 and TRBJ2-3; TRBD2 is a possible D gene (6 bases). CDR3 length: 15 residues. Germline CDR1 and CDR2: LNHDA and SQIVND (reference sequence). V shed 6 bases and J shed 4 bases, with 17 bases lying between them. Here the CDR3 reads CASRTGGWGPDTQYF. The CDR3 DNA sequence: TGTGCCAGTAGAACAGGAGGGTGGGGTCCAGATACGCAGTATTTT.

The sample holds many counts of this clonotype. J is TRBJ2-3 and V is TRBV5-6, with D possibly called TRBD1 or TRBD2 (6 bases each). The germline V gene encodes CDR1 SGHDT and CDR2 YYEEEE. The CDR3 length is 13 residues. V dropped 4 bases and J dropped 6 bases, with 12 bases sitting between them. CDR3 loop: CASSNTGADTQYF. CDR3 nucleotide sequence: TGTGCCAGCAGCAACACGGGGGCGGATACGCAGTATTTT.